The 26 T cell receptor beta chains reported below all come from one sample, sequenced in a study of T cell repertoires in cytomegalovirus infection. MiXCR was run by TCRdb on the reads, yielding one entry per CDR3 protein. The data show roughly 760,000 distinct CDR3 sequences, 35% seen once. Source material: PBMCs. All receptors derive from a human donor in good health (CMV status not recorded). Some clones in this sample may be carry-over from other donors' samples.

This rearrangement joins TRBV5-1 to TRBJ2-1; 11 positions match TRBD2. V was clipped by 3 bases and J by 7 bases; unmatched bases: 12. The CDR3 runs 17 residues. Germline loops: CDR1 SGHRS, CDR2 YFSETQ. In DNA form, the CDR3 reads TGCGCCAGCAGCTGGGGACTAGCGGACTTCTTTACGAATGAGCAGTTCTTC. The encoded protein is CASSWGLADFFTNEQFF. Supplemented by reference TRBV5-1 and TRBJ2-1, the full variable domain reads KAGVTQTPRYLIKTRGQQVTLSCSPISGHRSVSWYQQTPGQGLQFLFEYFSETQRNKGNFPGRFSGRQFSNSRSEMNVSTLELGDSALYLCASSWGLADFFTNEQFFGPGTRLTVL.

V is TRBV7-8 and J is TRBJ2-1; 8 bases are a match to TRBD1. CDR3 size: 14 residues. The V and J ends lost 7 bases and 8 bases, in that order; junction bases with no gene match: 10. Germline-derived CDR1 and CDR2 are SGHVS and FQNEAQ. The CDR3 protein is CASTLDRAQYEQFF. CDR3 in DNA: TGTGCCAGCACCCTGGACAGGGCCCAATATGAGCAGTTCTTC.

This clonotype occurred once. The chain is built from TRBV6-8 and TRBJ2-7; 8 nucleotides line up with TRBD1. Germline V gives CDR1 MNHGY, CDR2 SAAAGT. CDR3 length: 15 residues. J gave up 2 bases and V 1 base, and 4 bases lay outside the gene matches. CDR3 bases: TGTGCCAGCAGTTACTTGGGACAGGCTGCCTACGAGCAGTACTTC. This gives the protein CASSYLGQAAYEQYF.

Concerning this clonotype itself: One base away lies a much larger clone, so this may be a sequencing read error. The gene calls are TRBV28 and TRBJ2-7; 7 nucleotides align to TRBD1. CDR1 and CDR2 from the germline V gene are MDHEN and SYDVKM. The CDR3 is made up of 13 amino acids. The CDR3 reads CASRGTVPYEQDF. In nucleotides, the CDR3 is TGTGCCAGCAGAGGGACAGTTCCCTACGAGCAGGACTTC.

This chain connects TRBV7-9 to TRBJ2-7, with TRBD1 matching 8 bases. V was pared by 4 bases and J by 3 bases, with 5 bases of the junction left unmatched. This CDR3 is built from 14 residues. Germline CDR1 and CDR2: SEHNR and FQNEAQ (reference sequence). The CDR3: CASSSGQDHYEQYF. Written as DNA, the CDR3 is TGTGCCAGCAGCTCGGGACAGGACCACTACGAGCAGTACTTC.

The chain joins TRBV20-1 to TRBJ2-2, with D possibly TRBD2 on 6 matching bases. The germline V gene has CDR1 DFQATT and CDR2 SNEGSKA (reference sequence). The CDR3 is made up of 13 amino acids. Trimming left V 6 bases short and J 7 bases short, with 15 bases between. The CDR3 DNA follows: TGCAGTGCGCCTCGGGAGTTCGGCGGGGAGCTGTTTTTT. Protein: CSAPREFGGELFF.

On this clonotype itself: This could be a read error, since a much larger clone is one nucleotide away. In DNA form, the CDR3 reads TGTGCCAGCAGCAATAGTTTACAGGTTAATAGCAATCAGCCCCAGCATTTT. It codes for CASSNSLQVNSNQPQHF. This chain connects TRBV7-2 to TRBJ1-5, with D tentatively TRBD1 (5 bases). The CDR3 covers 17 residues. The germline V gene encodes CDR1 SGHTA and CDR2 FQGNSA. V dropped 5 bases and J dropped 0 bases, with 17 bases sitting between them.

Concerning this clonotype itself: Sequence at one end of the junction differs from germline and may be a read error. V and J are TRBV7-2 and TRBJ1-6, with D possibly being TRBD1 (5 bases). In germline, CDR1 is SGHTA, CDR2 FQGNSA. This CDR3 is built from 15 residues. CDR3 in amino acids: CAGSRSGGDNSPLHF. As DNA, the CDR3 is TGTGCCGGCAGCCGGAGTGGGGGTGATAATTCACCCCTCCACTTT.

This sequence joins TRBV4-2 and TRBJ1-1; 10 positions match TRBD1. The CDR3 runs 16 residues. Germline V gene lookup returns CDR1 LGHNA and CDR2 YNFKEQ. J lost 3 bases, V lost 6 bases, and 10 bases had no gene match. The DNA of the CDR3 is TGTGCCAGCAGGTACGGACAGGGGGTCTTCGACACTGAAGCTTTCTTT. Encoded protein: CASRYGQGVFDTEAFF.

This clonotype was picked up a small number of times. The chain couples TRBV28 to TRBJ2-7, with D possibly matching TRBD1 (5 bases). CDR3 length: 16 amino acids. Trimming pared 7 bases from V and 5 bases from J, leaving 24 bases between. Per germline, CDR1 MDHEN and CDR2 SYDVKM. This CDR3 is CASTFTPARVAHEQYF. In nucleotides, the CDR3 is TGTGCCAGCACCTTCACCCCGGCCAGGGTGGCCCACGAGCAGTACTTC.

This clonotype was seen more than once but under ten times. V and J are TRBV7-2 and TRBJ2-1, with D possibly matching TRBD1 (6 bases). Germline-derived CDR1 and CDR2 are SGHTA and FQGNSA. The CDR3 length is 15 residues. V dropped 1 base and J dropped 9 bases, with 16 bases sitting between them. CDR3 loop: CASSLVQGMSSEQFF. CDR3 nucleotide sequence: TGTGCCAGCAGCTTAGTACAGGGAATGTCAAGTGAGCAGTTCTTC.

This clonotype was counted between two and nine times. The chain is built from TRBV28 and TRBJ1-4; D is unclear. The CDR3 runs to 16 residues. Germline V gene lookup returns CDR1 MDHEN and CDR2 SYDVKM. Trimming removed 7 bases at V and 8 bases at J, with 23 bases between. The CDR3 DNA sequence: TGTGCCAGCATAAGTTGGAGGTACAGCGAAGCCGAAAAACTGTTTTTT. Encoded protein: CASISWRYSEAEKLFF. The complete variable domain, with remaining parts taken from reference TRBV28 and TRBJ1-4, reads DVKVTQSSRYLVKRTGEKVFLECVQDMDHENMFWYRQDPGLGLRLIYFSYDVKMKEKGDIPEGYSVSREKKERFSLILESASTNQTSMYLCASISWRYSEAEKLFFGSGTQLSVL.

The CDR3 coding sequence is TGTGCCATCAGTAGGGACAGGGGAGTCACTGAAGCTTTCTTT. It encodes CAISRDRGVTEAFF. The chain couples TRBV10-3 to TRBJ1-1; 10 bases are a match to TRBD1. V shed 5 bases, J shed 4 bases, and the junction held 4 bases outside the gene matches. The CDR3 is made up of 14 amino acids. Germline lookup yields CDR1 ENHRY and CDR2 SYGVKD.

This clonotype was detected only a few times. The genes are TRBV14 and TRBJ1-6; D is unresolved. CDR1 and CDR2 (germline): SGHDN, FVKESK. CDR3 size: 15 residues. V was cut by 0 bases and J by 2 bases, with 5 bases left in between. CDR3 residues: CASSQEGTYNSPLHF. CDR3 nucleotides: TGTGCCAGCAGCCAAGAGGGGACCTATAATTCACCCCTCCACTTT.

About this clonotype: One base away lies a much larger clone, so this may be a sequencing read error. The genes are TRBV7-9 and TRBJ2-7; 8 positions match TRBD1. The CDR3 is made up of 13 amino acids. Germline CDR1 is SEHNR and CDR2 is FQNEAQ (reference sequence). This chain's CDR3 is CASSLRTGNEKYF. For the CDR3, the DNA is TGTGCCAGCAGCCTCCGGACAGGGAACGAGAAGTACTTC.

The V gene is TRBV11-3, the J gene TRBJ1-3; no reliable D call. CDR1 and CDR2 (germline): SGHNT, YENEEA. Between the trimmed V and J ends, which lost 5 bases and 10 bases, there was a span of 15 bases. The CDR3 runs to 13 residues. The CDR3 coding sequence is TGTGCCAGCAGCCCAGGAGACATGAATACCATATATTTT. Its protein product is CASSPGDMNTIYF.

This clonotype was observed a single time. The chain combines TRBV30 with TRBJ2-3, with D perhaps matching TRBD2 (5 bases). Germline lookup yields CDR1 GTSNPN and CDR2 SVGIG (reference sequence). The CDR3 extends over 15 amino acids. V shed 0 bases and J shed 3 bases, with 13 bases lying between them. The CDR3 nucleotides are TGTGCCTGGAGTGTACAATATAGGGAGACAGATACGCAGTATTTT. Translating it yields CAWSVQYRETDTQYF.

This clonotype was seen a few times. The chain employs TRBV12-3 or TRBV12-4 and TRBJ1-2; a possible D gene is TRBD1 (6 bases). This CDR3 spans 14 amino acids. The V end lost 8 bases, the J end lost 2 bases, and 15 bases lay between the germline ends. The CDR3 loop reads CASVGGGLNYGYTF. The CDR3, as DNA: TGTGCCAGCGTAGGAGGGGGGCTGAACTATGGCTACACCTTC.

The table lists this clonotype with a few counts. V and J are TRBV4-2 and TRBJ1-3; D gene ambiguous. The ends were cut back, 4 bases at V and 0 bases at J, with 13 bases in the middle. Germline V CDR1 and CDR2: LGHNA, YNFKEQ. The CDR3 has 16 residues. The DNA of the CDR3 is TGTGCCAGCAGCCTACTACGGGGTACCTCTGGAAACACCATATATTTT. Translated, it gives CASSLLRGTSGNTIYF.

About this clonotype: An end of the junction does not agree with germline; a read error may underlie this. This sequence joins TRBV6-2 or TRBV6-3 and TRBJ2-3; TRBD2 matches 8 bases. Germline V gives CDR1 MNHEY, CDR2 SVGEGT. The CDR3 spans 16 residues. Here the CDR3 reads CASREPGLGGTDPQYF. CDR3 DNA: TGTGCCAGCAGAGAACCGGGACTAGGAGGCACAGATCCGCAGTATTTT.

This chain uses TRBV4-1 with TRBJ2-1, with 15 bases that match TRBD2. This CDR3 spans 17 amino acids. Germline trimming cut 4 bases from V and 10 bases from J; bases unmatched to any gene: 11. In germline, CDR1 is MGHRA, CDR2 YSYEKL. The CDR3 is CASSPAGLAGGLREQFF. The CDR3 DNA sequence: TGCGCCAGCAGCCCCGCGGGACTAGCGGGAGGTTTGAGGGAGCAGTTCTTC.

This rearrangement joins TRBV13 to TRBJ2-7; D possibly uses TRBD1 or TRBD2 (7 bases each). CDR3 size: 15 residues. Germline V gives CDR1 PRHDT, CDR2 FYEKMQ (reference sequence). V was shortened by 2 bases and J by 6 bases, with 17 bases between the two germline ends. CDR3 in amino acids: CASSLSGRGQVEQYF. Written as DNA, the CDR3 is TGTGCCAGCAGCTTATCGGGGAGGGGGCAGGTCGAGCAGTACTTC.

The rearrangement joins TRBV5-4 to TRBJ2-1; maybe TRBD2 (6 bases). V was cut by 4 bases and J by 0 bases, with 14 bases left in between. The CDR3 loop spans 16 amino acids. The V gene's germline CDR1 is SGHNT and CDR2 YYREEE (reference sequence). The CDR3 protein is CASSPGTPSSYNEQFF. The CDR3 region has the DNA TGTGCCAGCAGCCCCGGGACTCCGAGCTCCTACAATGAGCAGTTCTTC.

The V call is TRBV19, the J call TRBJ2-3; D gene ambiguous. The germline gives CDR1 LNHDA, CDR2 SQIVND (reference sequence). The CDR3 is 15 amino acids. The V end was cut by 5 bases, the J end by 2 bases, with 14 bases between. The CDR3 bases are TGTGCCAGTAGTTCCACCCGACGCTACACAGATACGCAGTATTTT. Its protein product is CASSSTRRYTDTQYF.

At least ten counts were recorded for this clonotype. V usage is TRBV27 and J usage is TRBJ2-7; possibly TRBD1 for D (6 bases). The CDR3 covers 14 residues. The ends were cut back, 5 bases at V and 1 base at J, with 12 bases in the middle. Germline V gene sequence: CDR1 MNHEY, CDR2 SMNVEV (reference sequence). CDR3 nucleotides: TGTGCCAGCAGTCGGGCCAGGGGTTCCTACGAGCAGTACTTC. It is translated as CASSRARGSYEQYF.

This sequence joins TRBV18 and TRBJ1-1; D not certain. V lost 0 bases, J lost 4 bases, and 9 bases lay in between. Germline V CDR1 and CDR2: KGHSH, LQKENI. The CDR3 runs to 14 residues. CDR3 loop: CASSPPGKGTEAFF. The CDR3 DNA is TGTGCCAGCTCACCACCAGGGAAGGGCACTGAAGCTTTCTTT.